This T cell receptor beta chain was observed in a study of T cells in Graves' hyperthyroidism and ophthalmopathy. Study-level information: At initial diagnosis, before any treatment had begun, peripheral blood was obtained. Findings and caveats of the study: Ophthalmopathy was told apart from stable hyperthyroidism by a 13 V-J model.

This CDR3 is 13 amino acids long. CDR1 and CDR2 from the germline V gene are SGHVS and FNYEAQ. V was cut by 5 bases and J by 7 bases, with 15 bases left in between. This clonotype occurred many times. Its antigen is undetermined. Thyroid ultrasound and orbital computed tomography, with clinical symptoms and serum thyroxine and TRAb, informed diagnoses. The PBMCs were sourced from fresh peripheral blood (about 10 ml). Researchers amplified the TCR beta CDR3 regions from RNA transcripts. TCR CDR3 underwent first-round RT-PCR with the HTBI primer set. A single record per CDR3 protein comes from TCRdb applying MiXCR to the multiplex PCR reads. The profile shows over 300,000 distinct CDR3 sequences, roughly an eighth of them singletons.

This TCR came from a woman aged 40 to 50 with Graves' ophthalmopathy. The sample was blood. This chain joins TRBV7-6 and TRBJ2-7; TRBD1 or TRBD2 may be the D gene (5 bases each). This chain's CDR3 is CASSPRNGGEQYF. CDR3 bases: TGTGCCAGCAGCCCAAGAAATGGGGGTGAGCAGTACTTC.